The entry below describes one T cell receptor beta chain. This sample was taken from a study of blood T cell repertoires in COVID-19. About the research overall: In each case, the material was cDNA or gDNA derived from T cells, B-cell-depleted T cells, or PBMCs.

Original handling: Amplification with reference gene primers provided the estimates of nucleated cell counts. Libraries were prepared by immunoSEQ multiplex PCR; TCRdb keeps only in-frame clonotypes and omits some of them. V and J calls plus clone size are reproduced from that table; the DNA served to infer D and trimming. The table shows about 150,000 clones, with more than 80% occurring only once. V lost 5 bases to trimming and J lost 8 bases; unmatched junction nucleotides: 14. The CDR3 covers 14 residues. Germline values: CDR1 SQVTM, CDR2 ANQGSEA. Input material: peripheral blood. This TCR derives from a human donor with acute or convalescent COVID-19. The donor label of this sample is uncertain. The V call is TRBV29-1, the J call TRBJ1-2; TRBD1 matches at 7 bases. The chain's CDR3 is CSVSRQGGPLGYTF. In nucleotides, the CDR3 is TGCAGCGTTTCCCGACAGGGAGGCCCCCTAGGCTACACCTTC. The variable domain in full, completed from reference TRBV29-1 and TRBJ1-2, reads SAVISQKPSRDICQRGTSLTIQCQVDSQVTMMFWYRQQPGQSLTLIATANQGSEATYESGFVIDKFPISRPNLTFSTLTVSNMSPEDSSIYLCSVSRQGGPLGYTFGSGTRLTVV.